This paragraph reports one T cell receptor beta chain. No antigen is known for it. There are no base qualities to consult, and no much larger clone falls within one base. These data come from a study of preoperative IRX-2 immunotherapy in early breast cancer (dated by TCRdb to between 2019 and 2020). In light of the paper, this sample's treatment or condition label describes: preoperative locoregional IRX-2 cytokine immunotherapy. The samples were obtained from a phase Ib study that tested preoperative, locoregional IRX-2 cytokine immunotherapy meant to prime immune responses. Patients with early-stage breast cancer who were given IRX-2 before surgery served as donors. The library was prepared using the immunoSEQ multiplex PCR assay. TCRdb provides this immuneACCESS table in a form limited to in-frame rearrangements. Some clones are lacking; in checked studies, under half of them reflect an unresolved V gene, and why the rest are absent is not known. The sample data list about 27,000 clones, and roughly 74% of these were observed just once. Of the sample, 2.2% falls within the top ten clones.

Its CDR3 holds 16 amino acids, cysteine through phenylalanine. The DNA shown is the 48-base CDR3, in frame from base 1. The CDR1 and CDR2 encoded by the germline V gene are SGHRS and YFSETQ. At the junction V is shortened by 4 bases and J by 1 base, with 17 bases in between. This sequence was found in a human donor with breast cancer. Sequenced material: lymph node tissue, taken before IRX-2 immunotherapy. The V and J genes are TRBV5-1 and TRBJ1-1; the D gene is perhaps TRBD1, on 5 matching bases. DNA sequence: TGCGCCAGCAGCCGAGGACAAGGTGACTCGAACACTGAAGCTTTCTTT. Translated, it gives CASSRGQGDSNTEAFF.